Below are 4 T cell receptor beta chains sequenced from a single sample in a study of cytomegalovirus exposure and HLA in healthy donors. Primers included in the PCR were 60 Vbeta and 13 Jbeta primers. Here immunoSEQ multiplex PCR was the method, and the copy in TCRdb shows in-frame clones only, minus some. This table holds more than 80,000 clones, more than 65% found once. The sequenced material came from PBMCs. The receptors were gathered from a human donor in good health.

V usage is TRBV30 and J usage is TRBJ2-5; the D gene is possibly TRBD2 (6 bases). The CDR3 sequence is 14 residues long. With 0 bases removed from V and 4 bases from J, the gap between germline ends came to 12 bases. Per germline, CDR1 GTSNPN and CDR2 SVGIG (reference sequence). CDR3 nucleotide sequence: TGTGCCTGGAGTGTACGTGGCGGGACAGAGACCCAGTACTTC. Its protein is CAWSVRGGTETQYF.

The chain joins TRBV30 to TRBJ2-3, with TRBD2 identical over 9 bases. The CDR3 length is 15 residues. V lost 0 bases to trimming and J lost 3 bases; unmatched junction nucleotides: 4. CDR1 and CDR2 (germline): GTSNPN, SVGIG (reference sequence). The DNA for the CDR3 is TGTGCCTGGAGTGTCGGGCTAGCGGGGACAGATACGCAGTATTTT. This translates into CAWSVGLAGTDTQYF.

This rearrangement joins TRBV29-1 to TRBJ2-1; the D is unclear. V lost 4 bases and J 10 bases, leaving 14 bases between the germline ends. This CDR3 has 12 residues. In germline, CDR1 is SQVTM, CDR2 ANQGSEA. CDR3 in DNA: TGCAGCGTTGTGGCAAGTAACGGGGAGCAGTTCTTC. It is translated as CSVVASNGEQFF.

The CDR3 region has the DNA TGTGCCAGCAGCTCCGGACAGGGGGCGGAGGAGACCCAGTACTTC. This codes for CASSSGQGAEETQYF. The V gene is TRBV5-4, the J gene TRBJ2-5, with 11 bases matching TRBD1. Germline loops: CDR1 SGHNT, CDR2 YYREEE (reference sequence). V was clipped by 3 bases and J by 5 bases; unmatched bases: 6. There are 15 residues in the CDR3.